In its sample, the clone carrying this T cell receptor (beta chain) was seen a few times. Its antigen is not known. These data belong to a study of cytotoxic CD8 clonotypes in ibrutinib-treated CLL. General study findings and limits: Under treatment, the uncommon public clonotypes either contracted or remained stable. Against age-matched healthy donors, baseline clonality ran higher and tracked circulating CD8+ T-cell counts. Higher clonality was seen at ibrutinib response and a return toward baseline at progression.

Libraries were prepared by immunoSEQ multiplex PCR; TCRdb keeps only in-frame clonotypes and omits some of them. The sample shows 150,000 or so clones, around 81% of them seen only once. Trimming removed 7 bases from V and 6 bases from J; junction bases left unmatched: 9. CDR1 is SEHNR and CDR2 is FQNEAQ in the germline V gene (reference sequence). This CDR3 spans 14 amino acids. The receptor's source is a human donor with chronic lymphocytic leukemia. This chain joins TRBV7-9 and TRBJ2-1; 7 bases agree with TRBD2. This specimen consisted of PBMCs, obtained after 36 months of ibrutinib treatment. CDR3 bases: TGTGCCAGCATTGTGGCGGGAGCCCCCAATGAGCAGTTCTTC. Its protein product is CASIVAGAPNEQFF.